These 12 T cell receptor beta chains came from one sample sequenced in a study of post-analysis software for immune sequencing data. Study findings and constraints: The study found TRBV5-6, TRBV5-1 and TRBV20-1 among five or six TRBV segments more frequent in patients than controls.

cDNA libraries of TCR beta carried unique molecular identifiers. TCRdb itself ran the PCR reads through MiXCR, one entry per CDR3 protein. The sample has hundreds of thousands of distinct CDR3 sequences, roughly 29% seen once. These receptors have no known antigen. The sample taken for sequencing was blood. These receptor sequences come from a girl aged 5 to 17 with multiple sclerosis.

This clonotype was observed a few times. This chain links TRBV6-5 with TRBJ2-4; D gene ambiguous. The germline V gene encodes CDR1 MNHEY and CDR2 SVGAGI. The CDR3 is 16 amino acids. V lost 5 bases, J lost 0 bases, and 14 bases lay in between. The CDR3 nucleotides are TGTGCCAGCAGTCGCAGGCCCGAAGGAGCCAAAAACATTCAGTACTTC. This translates into CASSRRPEGAKNIQYF.

The chain employs TRBV10-3 and TRBJ2-7, with a tentative D call TRBD2 (6 bases). Germline CDR1 is ENHRY and CDR2 is SYGVKD. This CDR3 has 13 residues. V was cut by 6 bases and J by 6 bases, with 15 bases left in between. In DNA form, the CDR3 reads TGTGCCATCAGGGGACTGAATGTATCCGAGCAGTACTTC. This gives the protein CAIRGLNVSEQYF.

In its sample, this clonotype was seen a few times. The rearrangement joins TRBV10-1 to TRBJ2-1; D gene unclear. CDR1 is WNHNN and CDR2 is SYGVQD in the germline V gene (reference sequence). Deletions cut 0 bases from V and 0 bases from J, with 6 bases between. CDR3 length: 15 amino acids. CDR3 bases: TGCGCCAGCAGTGAGTCCTGGAGCTCCTACAATGAGCAGTTCTTC. Residues: CASSESWSSYNEQFF.

The chain links TRBV29-1 to TRBJ2-5; 8 positions match TRBD2. V lost 4 bases, J lost 11 bases, and 15 bases stayed unmatched. The CDR3 totals 14 residues. Looked up from germline, CDR1 is SQVTM and CDR2 is ANQGSEA. CDR3 amino acids: CSVAPSGRYNEQYF. In nucleotides, the CDR3 is TGCAGCGTTGCGCCTAGCGGGCGCTACAATGAGCAGTACTTC.

The CDR3, as DNA: TGTGCCAGCAGCTCCCTTGTCACAGGGAACAATGAGCAGTACTTC. It yields the protein CASSSLVTGNNEQYF. This chain connects TRBV11-2 to TRBJ2-1; a possible D gene is TRBD1 (6 bases). The DNA end favors TRBJ2-7, so the J call may be wrong. Germline assignment: CDR1 SGHAT and CDR2 FQNNGV. The CDR3 length is 15 residues.

This clonotype was counted only a few times. The chain joins TRBV28 to TRBJ2-3; 12 bases match TRBD2. The germline CDR1 and CDR2 sequences are MDHEN and SYDVKM. Trimming at V came to 5 bases and at J to 2 bases, leaving 5 bases not matched to a gene. This CDR3 region has 16 residues. As DNA, the CDR3 is TGTGCCAGCAGTCTGGGACTAGCGGGCAACACAGATACGCAGTATTTT. As protein: CASSLGLAGNTDTQYF. The whole variable domain, remainder taken from reference TRBV28 and TRBJ2-3, is DVKVTQSSRYLVKRTGEKVFLECVQDMDHENMFWYRQDPGLGLRLIYFSYDVKMKEKGDIPEGYSVSREKKERFSLILESASTNQTSMYLCASSLGLAGNTDTQYFGPGTRLTVL.

This clonotype has just a few counts. The chain is built from TRBV12-3 or TRBV12-4 and TRBJ2-5, with TRBD2 matching 16 bases. Unmatched junction bases numbered 7, after V lost 7 bases and J lost 5 bases. This CDR3 comprises 16 residues. The CDR3 coding sequence is TGTGCCAGCACCCAGGGGACTAGCGGGGGGGCGGAGACCCAGTACTTC. Translating it yields CASTQGTSGGAETQYF.

The J gene is TRBJ2-7, the V gene TRBV29-1; D perhaps matches TRBD2 (5 bases). CDR1 and CDR2 (germline): SQVTM, ANQGSEA. The CDR3 runs 15 residues. V was clipped by 7 bases and J by 2 bases, with 21 bases between them. The CDR3 loop is CSASPNEGQAYEQYF. The CDR3 DNA reads as TGCAGCGCCTCACCAAATGAGGGCCAGGCCTACGAGCAGTACTTC.

This clonotype came up a few times. The chain couples TRBV6-1 to TRBJ2-3, with no clear D. The V end was cut by 4 bases, the J end by 1 base, with 15 bases between. Germline V lookup: CDR1 MNHNS, CDR2 SASEGT. The length of the CDR3 is 16 residues. The CDR3 nucleotides read TGTGCCAGCAGTGGCGATGCCACGGATGGCACAGATACGCAGTATTTT. It is translated as CASSGDATDGTDTQYF.

The J gene is TRBJ1-6, the V gene TRBV15; 8 nucleotides match TRBD1. The length of the CDR3 is 14 residues. The trim removed 1 base at V and 10 bases at J, leaving 3 bases unmatched. Germline CDR1 LNHNV, CDR2 YYDKDF (reference sequence). The CDR3 coding sequence is TGTGCCACCAGCAGAGGGACAGGGCAGTCACCCCTCCACTTT. It specifies CATSRGTGQSPLHF. Combining the CDR3 with reference TRBV15 and TRBJ1-6 gives the whole variable domain DAMVIQNPRYQVTQFGKPVTLSCSQTLNHNVMYWYQQKSSQAPKLLFHYYDKDFNNEADTPDNFQSRRPNTSFCFLDIRSPGLGDTAMYLCATSRGTGQSPLHFGNGTRLTVT.

The V gene is TRBV6-2 or TRBV6-3, the J gene TRBJ2-7; D is uncertain. Deletions cut 2 bases from V and 3 bases from J, with 8 bases between. The CDR3 runs to 13 residues. Germline V gene data show CDR1 as MNHEY and CDR2 as SVGEGT. Here the CDR3 DNA reads TGTGCCAGCAGTTACCCGGATGGCTACGAGCAGTACTTC. This encodes CASSYPDGYEQYF.

This clonotype came up a few times. The J gene is TRBJ2-1, the V gene TRBV7-2; D is uncertain. This CDR3 has 15 residues. Trimming shortened V by 6 bases and J by 6 bases, and 18 bases separated the two germline ends. Germline V gene data show CDR1 as SGHTA and CDR2 as FQGNSA. CDR3 region: CASRQWPERPNEQFF. The CDR3 DNA reads TGTGCCAGCAGACAATGGCCGGAGAGGCCCAATGAGCAGTTCTTC.